This entry lists 6 T cell receptor beta chains sequenced from one sample in a study of early T cells in non-severe SARS-CoV-2 infection. MiXCR, run by TCRdb on the 5' RACE reads, gives a single entry per CDR3 protein. The sample has approximately 100,000 distinct CDR3 sequences, about 15% seen once. Sequenced sample: whole blood. The source is an adult who was a healthcare worker with PCR-confirmed SARS-CoV-2 infection or an uninfected control (not recorded which).

This clonotype was counted a few times. The chain has TRBV6-6 and TRBJ2-3; perhaps TRBD2 as D (5 bases). CDR3 length equals 16 residues. The V gene lost 6 bases and the J gene lost 2 bases, with 18 bases spanning the gap. Germline V gives CDR1 MNHNY, CDR2 SVGAGI (reference sequence). CDR3 nucleotides: TGTGCCAGCAGCCCTCGGGGTAGCGCGAACACAGATACGCAGTATTTT. Protein: CASSPRGSANTDTQYF.

This clonotype was picked up a small number of times. The rearrangement links TRBV6-1 to TRBJ1-4, with D unclear. The germline V gene encodes CDR1 MNHNS and CDR2 SASEGT. The germline V and J ends were trimmed by 2 bases and 4 bases, with 17 bases remaining between them. The CDR3 contains 17 residues. CDR3 region: CASSEFAGTDVNEKLFF. The CDR3 nucleotides are TGTGCCAGCAGTGAATTTGCGGGAACGGACGTTAATGAAAAACTGTTTTTT.

The CDR3 DNA follows: TGTGCCAGCGCTTCTTCCGTAGGCGACAATGAGCAGTTCTTC. Translation: CASASSVGDNEQFF. The V gene is TRBV12-3 or TRBV12-4, the J gene TRBJ2-1; the D is unclear. Trimming removed 8 bases at V and 5 bases at J, with 16 bases between. The length of the CDR3 is 14 residues.

This clonotype occurred a few times. The rearrangement uses TRBV12-3 or TRBV12-4 and TRBJ2-7; D not resolved. The CDR3 length is 12 residues. Trimming removed 3 bases at V and 8 bases at J, with 11 bases between. CDR3 sequence (DNA): TGTGCCAGCAGTTTTAATCTAGGGCAGCAGTACTTC. This sequence encodes CASSFNLGQQYF.

This clonotype was recorded at least ten times. The chain carries TRBV5-6 and TRBJ1-5; 9 bases are shared with TRBD1. Trimming removed 4 bases from V and 6 bases from J; junction bases left unmatched: 5. The CDR3 is made up of 14 amino acids. Germline assignment: CDR1 SGHDT and CDR2 YYEEEE. The CDR3 bases are TGTGCCAGCAGCCTGGGACAGGGATTTCAGCCCCAGCATTTT. It specifies CASSLGQGFQPQHF.

This clonotype was counted many times. V and J are TRBV6-5 and TRBJ1-1, with D possibly being TRBD1 (5 bases). Germline CDR1 is MNHEY and CDR2 is SVGAGI. This CDR3 region has 16 residues. Trimming stripped 2 bases from V and 5 bases from J, with 18 bases between. The CDR3 region has the DNA TGTGCCAGCAGTTACGGGGGTCCGGCGGGAGCGACTGAAGCTTTCTTT. This codes for CASSYGGPAGATEAFF.